This T cell receptor beta chain appears in the sequencing data of a study of cytotoxic CD8 clonotypes in ibrutinib-treated CLL. Whole-study context: Mean values per sample were 255,043 productive templates and about 94,000 productive rearrangements.

Germline CDR1 is LGHNA and CDR2 is YNFKEQ. The V end lost 0 bases, the J end lost 10 bases, and 10 bases lay between the germline ends. CDR3 length equals 13 residues. Sequencing sought depths of 1 in 200,000 to 1 in 1 million T cells. Data came from immunoSEQ multiplex PCR; TCRdb stores just in-frame clones and leaves some out. The table shows 150,000 or so clones, with around 80% occurring only once. Findings and limits, study-wide: Clonality at baseline surpassed age-matched healthy donors and tracked circulating CD8+ T-cell counts.

Comments on this clone: Its target is unknown.

This receptor was obtained from a human donor with chronic lymphocytic leukemia. This sequence joins TRBV4-2 and TRBJ2-1; D may be TRBD1 (6 bases). The sequences come from PBMCs, collected after 12 months of ibrutinib treatment. CDR3 coding DNA: TGTGCCAGCAGCCAAGATCTAGGGGGAGAGCAGTTCTTC. Translating it yields CASSQDLGGEQFF.